The clone carrying this T cell receptor (beta chain) was seen just once. Those enrolled in Seattle joined during active infection and were followed longitudinally afterward. In the original analysis: The authors estimated nucleated cell counts from reference gene primer amplification. Assay used: immunoSEQ multiplex PCR; TCRdb lists only in-frame clones, some missing. V, J and clone size reflect that table, while D and trimming were determined from the DNA. The sample lists approximately 300,000 clones, 90% seen once, with about 7% in the top ten. This sample is part of a study of blood T cell repertoires in COVID-19. Study-wide context: The United States, Italy and Spain supplied acute and convalescent COVID-19 samples.

After removal of 1 base from V and 2 bases from J, the junction contained 0 bases not matched to a gene. CDR1 is SGHVS, CDR2 FQNEAQ, per germline. The CDR3 spans 14 residues. The V gene is TRBV7-8, the J gene TRBJ2-7; 9 bases are shared with TRBD1. The sequenced material came from peripheral blood. This sequence was found in a woman in her twenties or thirties with COVID-19, enrolled during active disease. The CDR3 region is CASSLGTGAYEQYF. In DNA form, the CDR3 reads TGTGCCAGCAGCTTAGGGACAGGGGCCTACGAGCAGTACTTC.